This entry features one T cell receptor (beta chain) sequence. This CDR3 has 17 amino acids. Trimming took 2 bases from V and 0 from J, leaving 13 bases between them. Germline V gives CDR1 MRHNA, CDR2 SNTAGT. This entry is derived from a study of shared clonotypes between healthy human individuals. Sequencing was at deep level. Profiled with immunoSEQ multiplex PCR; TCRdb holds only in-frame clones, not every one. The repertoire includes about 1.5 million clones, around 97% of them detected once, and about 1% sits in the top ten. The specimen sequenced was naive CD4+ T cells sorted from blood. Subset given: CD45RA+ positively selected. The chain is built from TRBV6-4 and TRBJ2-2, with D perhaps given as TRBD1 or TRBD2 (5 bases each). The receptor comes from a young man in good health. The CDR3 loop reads CASSDPGTFANTGELFF. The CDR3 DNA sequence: TGTGCCAGCAGTGACCCGGGGACGTTCGCGAACACCGGGGAGCTGTTTTTT.